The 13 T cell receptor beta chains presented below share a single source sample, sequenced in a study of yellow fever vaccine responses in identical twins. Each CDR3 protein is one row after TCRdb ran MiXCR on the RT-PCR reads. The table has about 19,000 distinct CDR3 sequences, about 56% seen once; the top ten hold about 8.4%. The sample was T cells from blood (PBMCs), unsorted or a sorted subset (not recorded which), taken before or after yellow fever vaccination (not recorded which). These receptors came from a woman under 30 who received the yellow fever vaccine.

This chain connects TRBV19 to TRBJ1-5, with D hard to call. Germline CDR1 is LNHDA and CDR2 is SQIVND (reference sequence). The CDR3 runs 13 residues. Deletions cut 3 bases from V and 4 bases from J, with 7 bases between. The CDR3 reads CASSMEENQPQHF. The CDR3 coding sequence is TGTGCCAGTAGTATGGAGGAAAATCAGCCCCAGCATTTT.

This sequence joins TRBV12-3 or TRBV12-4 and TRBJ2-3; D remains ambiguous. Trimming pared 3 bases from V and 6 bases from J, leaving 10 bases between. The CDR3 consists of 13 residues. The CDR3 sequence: CASSFATADTQYF. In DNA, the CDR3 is TGTGCCAGCAGTTTTGCTACAGCGGATACGCAGTATTTT.

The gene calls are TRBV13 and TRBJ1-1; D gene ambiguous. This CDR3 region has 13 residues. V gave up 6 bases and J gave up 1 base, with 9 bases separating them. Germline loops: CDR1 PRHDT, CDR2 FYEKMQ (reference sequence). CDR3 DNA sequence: TGTGCCAGCAGGGTAGGACGGAACACTGAAGCTTTCTTT. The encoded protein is CASRVGRNTEAFF.

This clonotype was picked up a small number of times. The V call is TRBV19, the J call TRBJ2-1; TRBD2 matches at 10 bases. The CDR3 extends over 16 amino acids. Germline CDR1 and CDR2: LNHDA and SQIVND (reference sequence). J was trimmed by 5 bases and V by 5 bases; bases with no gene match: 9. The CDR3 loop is CASSLNSGGYNNEQFF. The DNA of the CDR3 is TGTGCCAGTAGTTTAAATAGCGGGGGGTACAACAATGAGCAGTTCTTC.

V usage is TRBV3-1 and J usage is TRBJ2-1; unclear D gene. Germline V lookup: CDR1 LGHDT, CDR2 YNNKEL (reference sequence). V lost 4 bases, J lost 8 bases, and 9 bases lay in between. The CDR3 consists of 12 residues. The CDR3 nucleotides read TGTGCCAGCAGCCTTCGGTGGGATGAGCAGTTCTTC. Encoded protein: CASSLRWDEQFF.

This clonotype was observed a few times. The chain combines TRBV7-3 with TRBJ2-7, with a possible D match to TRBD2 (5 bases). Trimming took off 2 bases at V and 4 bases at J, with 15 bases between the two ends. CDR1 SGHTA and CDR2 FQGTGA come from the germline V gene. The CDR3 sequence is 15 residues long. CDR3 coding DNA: TGTGCCAGCAGCTTATGGACGGGAACCCAATACGAGCAGTACTTC. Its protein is CASSLWTGTQYEQYF.

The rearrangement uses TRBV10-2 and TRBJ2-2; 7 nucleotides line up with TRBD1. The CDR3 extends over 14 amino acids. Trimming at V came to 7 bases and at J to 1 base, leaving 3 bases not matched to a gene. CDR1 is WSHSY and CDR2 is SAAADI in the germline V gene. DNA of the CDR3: TGCGCCAGCAAAAGGACAGGGAACACCGGGGAGCTGTTTTTT. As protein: CASKRTGNTGELFF.

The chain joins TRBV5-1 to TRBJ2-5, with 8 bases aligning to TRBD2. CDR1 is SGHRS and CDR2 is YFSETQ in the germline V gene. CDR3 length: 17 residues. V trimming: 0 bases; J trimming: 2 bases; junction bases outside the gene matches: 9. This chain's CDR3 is CASSLGGSGTPQETQYF. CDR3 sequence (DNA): TGCGCCAGCAGCTTGGGAGGTAGCGGGACTCCTCAAGAGACCCAGTACTTC.

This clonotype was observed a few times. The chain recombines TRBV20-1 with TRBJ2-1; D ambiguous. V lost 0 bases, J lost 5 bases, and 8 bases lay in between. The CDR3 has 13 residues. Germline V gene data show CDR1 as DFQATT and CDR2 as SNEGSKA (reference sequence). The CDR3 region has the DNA TGCAGTGCTAGAGATACCTCTGACAATGAGCAGTTCTTC. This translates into CSARDTSDNEQFF.

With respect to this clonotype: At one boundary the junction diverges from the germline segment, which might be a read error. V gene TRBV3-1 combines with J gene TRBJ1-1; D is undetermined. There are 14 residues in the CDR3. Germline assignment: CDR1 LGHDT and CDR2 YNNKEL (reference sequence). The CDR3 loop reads CASSRGIMNTEAFF. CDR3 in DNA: TGTGCGAGCAGCCGAGGAATAATGAACACTGAAGCTTTCTTT. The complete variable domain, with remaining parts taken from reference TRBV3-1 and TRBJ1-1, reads DTAVSQTPKYLVTQMGNDKSIKCEQNLGHDTMYWYKQDSKKFLKIMFSYNNKELIINETVPNRFSPKSPDKAHLNLHINSLELGDSAVYFCASSRGIMNTEAFFGQGTRLTVV.

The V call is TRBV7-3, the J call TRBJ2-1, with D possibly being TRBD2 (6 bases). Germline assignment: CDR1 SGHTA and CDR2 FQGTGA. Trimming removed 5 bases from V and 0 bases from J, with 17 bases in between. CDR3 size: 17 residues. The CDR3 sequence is CASSTLGGPGSYNEQFF. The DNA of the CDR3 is TGTGCCAGCAGCACCTTAGGAGGGCCGGGCTCCTACAATGAGCAGTTCTTC.

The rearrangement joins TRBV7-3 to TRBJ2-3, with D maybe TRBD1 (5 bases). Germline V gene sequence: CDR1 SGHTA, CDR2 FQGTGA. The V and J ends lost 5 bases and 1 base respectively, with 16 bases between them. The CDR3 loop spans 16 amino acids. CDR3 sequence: CASSKQASLGTDTQYF. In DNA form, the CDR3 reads TGTGCCAGCAGCAAACAGGCTTCGCTAGGCACAGATACGCAGTATTTT.

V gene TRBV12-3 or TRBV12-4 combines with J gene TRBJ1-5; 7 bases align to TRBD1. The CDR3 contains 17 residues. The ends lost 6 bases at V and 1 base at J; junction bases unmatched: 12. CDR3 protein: CASSPNAWTGSNQPQHF. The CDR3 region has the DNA TGTGCCAGCAGCCCCAACGCATGGACAGGAAGCAATCAGCCCCAGCATTTT.